The rows below give T cell receptor beta chains drawn from one sample of a study of healthy donors' naive CD4 and CD8 T cells. TCRdb independently ran MiXCR on the reads; one entry per CDR3 protein. The sample comprises roughly 200,000 distinct CDR3 sequences, over 60% of which are singletons, and roughly 2.4% rests with the top ten. Sequenced: naive CD4+ and CD8+ T cells sorted from blood, pooled from several donors. All receptors derive from a pool of human donors in good health; the sample pools cells from several healthy donors. CDR3s leave out the opening cysteine and the closing phenylalanine or tryptophan. Each record gives: V gene, D gene, J gene, CDR3 protein. The D gene is left open where the match is weak.

V: TRBV6-5
D: NA
J: TRBJ2-7
CDR3: ASRPRTFSYEQY

V: TRBV6-2/TRBV6-3
D: TRBD1
J: TRBJ2-1
CDR3: ASRDGTGGAYEQF

V: TRBV29-1
D: TRBD2
J: TRBJ2-5
CDR3: SVVKLAGGQETQY

V: TRBV15
D: NA
J: TRBJ2-7
CDR3: ATSRDRGSKSSYEQY

V: TRBV6-5
D: NA
J: TRBJ2-7
CDR3: ASSQNGRSYEQY

V: TRBV10-3
D: TRBD1
J: TRBJ2-1
CDR3: AISEDRGNYNEQF

V: TRBV6-5
D: NA
J: TRBJ1-2
CDR3: ASSYSGDGYGYT

V: TRBV19
D: NA
J: TRBJ2-1
CDR3: ASSIQPPSLDNEQF

V: TRBV6-2/TRBV6-3
D: NA
J: TRBJ2-5
CDR3: ASSYPRGAVRETQY

V: TRBV6-5
D: NA
J: TRBJ1-5
CDR3: ATSGWGHQPQH

V: TRBV6-5
D: NA
J: TRBJ2-4
CDR3: ASSSYQGLNIQY

V: TRBV19
D: TRBD2
J: TRBJ2-1
CDR3: ASKVASGRSYNEQF

V: TRBV27
D: NA
J: TRBJ1-1
CDR3: ASSLVSEVYTEAF

V: TRBV6-1
D: TRBD1
J: TRBJ1-2
CDR3: ASRAKTGGNGYT

V: TRBV18
D: NA
J: TRBJ2-7
CDR3: ASSPGDGAYEQY

V: TRBV29-1
D: TRBD1
J: TRBJ1-5
CDR3: SVEVTGTGVQPQH

V: TRBV30
D: NA
J: TRBJ1-1
CDR3: AWSGGNTEAF

V: TRBV6-5
D: NA
J: TRBJ2-5
CDR3: ASSYSVGQETQY

V: TRBV20-1
D: NA
J: TRBJ1-5
CDR3: SARVGSNQPQH

V: TRBV30
D: NA
J: TRBJ1-1
CDR3: AWSRILNTEAF

V: TRBV29-1
D: NA
J: TRBJ2-5
CDR3: SVDGSSTLKTQY

V: TRBV29-1
D: TRBD1
J: TRBJ2-5
CDR3: SERTGQETQY